This TCR beta chain was captured by sequencing in a study of PD-1 blockade in classical Hodgkin lymphoma. The method was immunoSEQ multiplex PCR; TCRdb's version includes in-frame clones alone and lacks a portion of them. The table has about 7,000 clones, 60% to 85% seen once; the top ten hold roughly 8.1%. Time point reported: newly diagnosed, previously untreated cHL patient sample. The receptor comes from a human donor with classical Hodgkin lymphoma. Sequenced input: peripheral blood mononuclear cells (PBMCs).

This chain's CDR3 is CASSPTRENTQYF. The CDR3 nucleotides read TGTGCCAGCAGTCCTACTAGGGAGAATACGCAGTATTTT. J is TRBJ2-3 and V is TRBV7-9; D is possibly TRBD2 (5 bases). This CDR3 has 13 amino acids. Germline CDR1 reads SEHNR; CDR2 reads FQNEAQ (reference sequence). The V and J ends lost 6 bases and 7 bases respectively, with 14 bases between them.